Listed here are 28 T cell receptor beta chains from one sample, sequenced in a study of vaccination effects on CD4 cells after COVID-19. With the ViraFEST assay, the study expanded antigen-specific CD4+ T cells using viral peptide pools, then sequenced them. Scientists isolated CD4+ T cells after an approximately 9-day culture period ended. In the vaccine recipients, nucleocapsid antibodies were negative and there was no prior SARS-CoV-2 infection. Here immunoSEQ multiplex PCR was the method, and the copy in TCRdb shows in-frame clones only, minus some. The sample contains roughly 50,000 clones, 60% to 80% of which appear only once. No antigens are known for them. The sequencing used CD4+ T cells from PBMCs cultured with HCoV-OC43 spike peptides, collected before COVID-19 vaccination. Subset here: HCoV-OC43 spike overlapping peptide pool stimulation. The receptor source for this set is a human donor who received a COVID-19 vaccine.

This chain links TRBV7-2 with TRBJ2-3; tentatively, D is TRBD2 (6 bases). The CDR3 covers 17 residues. The V end lost 4 bases, the J end lost 6 bases, and 23 bases lay between the germline ends. The germline CDR1 and CDR2 sequences are SGHTA and FQGNSA. CDR3 nucleotide sequence: TGTGCCAGCAGCTCGAACCTGGGGGGAGCTGATGGGGATACGCAGTATTTT. As protein: CASSSNLGGADGDTQYF.

V usage is TRBV28 and J usage is TRBJ1-1; 7 positions match TRBD1. The ends lost 3 bases at V and 5 bases at J; junction bases unmatched: 9. The CDR3 covers 15 residues. The germline V gene has CDR1 MDHEN and CDR2 SYDVKM. CDR3 DNA sequence: TGTGCCAGCAGTTTCCTTTCAGGGGGGGAGACTGAAGCTTTCTTT. Encoded protein: CASSFLSGGETEAFF.

The V gene is TRBV6-5, the J gene TRBJ2-5; TRBD2 agrees at 7 bases. V shed 9 bases and J 5 bases; nucleotides not matched to a gene: 12. The V gene's germline CDR1 is MNHEY and CDR2 SVGAGI. This CDR3 region has 14 residues. The CDR3 reads CASTPGTTVETQYF. CDR3 DNA: TGTGCCAGTACTCCCGGGACTACCGTTGAGACCCAGTACTTC.

The V and J genes are TRBV5-4 and TRBJ1-3; D not resolved. V lost 3 bases to trimming and J lost 0 bases, with 13 bases between them. The germline V gene has CDR1 SGHNT and CDR2 YYREEE (reference sequence). The CDR3 is made up of 16 amino acids. CDR3 loop: CASSSRTEGSGNTIYF. The CDR3 DNA is TGTGCCAGCAGCTCGCGGACCGAGGGCTCTGGAAACACCATATATTTT.

This chain links TRBV20-1 with TRBJ2-1; possibly TRBD1 or TRBD2 for D (5 bases each). Trimming shortened V by 6 bases and J by 12 bases, and 15 bases separated the two germline ends. CDR1 is DFQATT, CDR2 SNEGSKA, per germline (reference sequence). The CDR3 totals 11 residues. In DNA form, the CDR3 reads TGCAGTGCCCCAAACGTGAGGGGGCAGTTCTTC. It encodes CSAPNVRGQFF.

V is TRBV6-2 or TRBV6-3 and J is TRBJ1-1; D call uncertain. Germline values: CDR1 MNHEY, CDR2 SVGEGT. The V and J ends lost 6 bases and 1 base respectively, with 12 bases between them. The CDR3 sequence is 14 residues long. For the CDR3, the DNA is TGTGCCAGCAGCCCCATGATTCCGAACACTGAAGCTTTCTTT. This codes for CASSPMIPNTEAFF.

The chain combines TRBV9 with TRBJ2-5, with 9 bases aligning to TRBD1. Per germline, CDR1 SGDLS and CDR2 YYNGEE. V was clipped by 3 bases and J by 1 base; unmatched bases: 4. The CDR3 length is 15 residues. The CDR3 bases are TGTGCCAGCAGCGAATCGACAGGGGGCCAAGAGACCCAGTACTTC. It encodes CASSESTGGQETQYF. The variable domain in full, completed from reference TRBV9 and TRBJ2-5, reads DSGVTQTPKHLITATGQRVTLRCSPRSGDLSVYWYQQSLDQGLQFLIQYYNGEERAKGNILERFSAQQFPDLHSELNLSSLELGDSALYFCASSESTGGQETQYFGPGTRLLVL.

The V call is TRBV30, the J call TRBJ1-2, with D unclear. Trimming removed 0 bases at V and 1 base at J, with 6 bases between. Germline loops: CDR1 GTSNPN, CDR2 SVGIG (reference sequence). This CDR3 spans 13 amino acids. In nucleotides, the CDR3 is TGTGCCTGGAGTGTAGCGTATAACTATGGCTACACCTTC. Translation: CAWSVAYNYGYTF.

In its sample, this clone was seen once. The rearrangement links TRBV29-1 to TRBJ2-5; TRBD2 agrees at 7 bases. In germline, CDR1 is SQVTM, CDR2 ANQGSEA. Trimming cost V 6 bases and J 0 bases; bases outside gene matches: 10. The CDR3 extends over 15 amino acids. The DNA for the CDR3 is TGCAGCGTGATTCTTTTGCGGGGGAACCAAGAGACCCAGTACTTC. It specifies CSVILLRGNQETQYF.

This rearrangement joins TRBV6-5 to TRBJ2-2; possibly TRBD2 for D (6 bases). Looked up from germline, CDR1 is MNHEY and CDR2 is SVGAGI. The CDR3 totals 14 residues. V was pared by 10 bases and J by 6 bases, with 18 bases between. DNA for the CDR3: TGTGCCACCTCCCGGGACTTTTCATCCGGGGAGCTGTTTTTT. It codes for CATSRDFSSGELFF.

The chain combines TRBV24-1 with TRBJ1-5, with D hard to call. The CDR3 totals 14 residues. Trimming stripped 4 bases from V and 6 bases from J, with 12 bases between. The germline V gene encodes CDR1 KGHDR and CDR2 SFDVKD. DNA for the CDR3: TGTGCCACCAGTGAGGACGATTTCATTCAGCCCCAGCATTTT. This sequence encodes CATSEDDFIQPQHF.

This clone has a single count. The chain employs TRBV4-3 and TRBJ1-2; TRBD1 agrees at 8 bases. V trimming: 4 bases; J trimming: 5 bases; junction bases outside the gene matches: 6. The CDR3 is made up of 14 amino acids. Per the germline V gene, CDR1 is LGHNA and CDR2 is YSLEER. The CDR3 reads CASSRLTGEYGYTF. CDR3 sequence (DNA): TGCGCCAGCAGCCGACTGACAGGGGAGTATGGCTACACCTTC.

The rearrangement links TRBV7-9 to TRBJ2-7; perhaps D is TRBD1 or TRBD2 (5 bases each). The CDR3 runs 15 residues. V gave up 2 bases and J gave up 0 bases, with 11 bases separating them. The germline V gene has CDR1 SEHNR and CDR2 FQNEAQ (reference sequence). The CDR3 region has the DNA TGTGCCAGCAGCTTATCAGGGAGTCCCTCCTACGAGCAGTACGTC. Protein: CASSLSGSPSYEQYV.

CDR3: CASSKGALNTEAFF. For the CDR3, the DNA is TGTGCCAGCAGCAAGGGGGCCCTGAACACTGAAGCTTTCTTT. V usage is TRBV6-2 or TRBV6-3 and J usage is TRBJ1-1, with TRBD1 matching 7 bases. CDR1 is MNHEY and CDR2 is SVGEGT in the germline V gene. This CDR3 is built from 14 residues. With 6 bases clipped from V and 0 bases from J, the junction kept 4 bases outside the gene matches.

V and J are TRBV5-1 and TRBJ1-4; TRBD1 is a possible D gene (6 bases). This CDR3 spans 14 amino acids. Germline CDR1 reads SGHRS; CDR2 reads YFSETQ. Between the trimmed V and J ends, which lost 6 bases and 5 bases, there was a span of 14 bases. In DNA, the CDR3 is TGCGCCAGCACCGAGGGGGATACGAATGAAAAACTGTTTTTT. Translating gives CASTEGDTNEKLFF. The full variable domain, its missing parts supplied by reference TRBV5-1 and TRBJ1-4, is KAGVTQTPRYLIKTRGQQVTLSCSPISGHRSVSWYQQTPGQGLQFLFEYFSETQRNKGNFPGRFSGRQFSNSRSEMNVSTLELGDSALYLCASTEGDTNEKLFFGSGTQLSVL.

This clone has more than one count but fewer than ten. The chain uses TRBV14 and TRBJ2-1; the D gene is possibly TRBD2 (7 bases). This CDR3 is 16 amino acids long. Trimming pared 4 bases from V and 8 bases from J, leaving 21 bases between. Germline V gene lookup returns CDR1 SGHDN and CDR2 FVKESK. The DNA for the CDR3 is TGTGCCAGCAGCCTCGTCGGGGGGCCTCTGCTCTATGAGCAGTTCTTC. Encoded protein: CASSLVGGPLLYEQFF.

V usage is TRBV30 and J usage is TRBJ1-2; TRBD1 might be the D (6 bases). This CDR3 has 13 residues. The ends were cut back, 2 bases at V and 4 bases at J, with 11 bases in the middle. CDR1 and CDR2 from the germline V gene are GTSNPN and SVGIG (reference sequence). The CDR3 sequence: CAWSRGGGYGYTF. CDR3 nucleotide sequence: TGTGCCTGGAGTCGGGGAGGGGGCTATGGCTACACCTTC. The entire variable domain, with the rest obtained from reference TRBV30 and TRBJ1-2, is as follows: SQTIHQWPATLVQPVGSPLSLECTVEGTSNPNLYWYRQAAGRGLQLLFYSVGIGQISSEVPQNLSASRPQDRQFILSSKKLLLSDSGFYLCAWSRGGGYGYTFGSGTRLTVV.

CDR3 in DNA: TGTGCCAGCAGTCGGGTCTTCAACACTGAAGCTTTCTTT. Amino acid sequence: CASSRVFNTEAFF. This chain connects TRBV2 to TRBJ1-1, with unresolved D. From germline, CDR1 is SNHLY and CDR2 FYNNEI. The CDR3 consists of 13 residues. Trimming pared 5 bases from V and 2 bases from J, leaving 9 bases between.

The gene calls are TRBV11-3 and TRBJ2-5; no clear D. This CDR3 contains 17 residues. Trimming cost V 1 base and J 5 bases, with 20 bases left between them. CDR1 and CDR2 from the germline V gene are SGHNT and YENEEA. CDR3 in DNA: TGTGCCAGCAGCTTAGTATCCCGCCTTGGGCCCGAGGAGACCCAGTACTTC. It codes for CASSLVSRLGPEETQYF. Variable domain in full (rest from reference TRBV11-3 and TRBJ2-5): EAGVVQSPRYKIIEKKQPVAFWCNPISGHNTLYWYLQNLGQGPELLIRYENEEAVDDSQLPKDRFSAERLKGVDSTLKIQPAELGDSAVYLCASSLVSRLGPEETQYFGPGTRLLVL.

The chain uses TRBV11-2 and TRBJ2-7; maybe TRBD1 (5 bases). The V gene's germline CDR1 is SGHAT and CDR2 FQNNGV. This CDR3 is 13 amino acids long. V lost 5 bases and J 3 bases, leaving 11 bases between the germline ends. The CDR3 DNA is TGTGCCAGCAGCACCGGACAAGTCTACGAGCAGTACGTC. Its translation: CASSTGQVYEQYV.

This chain links TRBV2 with TRBJ2-4; TRBD1 might be the D (6 bases). The CDR3 is 14 amino acids. The germline CDR1 and CDR2 sequences are SNHLY and FYNNEI. The ends were cut back, 6 bases at V and 10 bases at J, with 19 bases in the middle. CDR3 sequence: CASSDRTPFSIQYF. As DNA, the CDR3 is TGTGCCAGCAGCGACAGGACGCCTTTTTCGATTCAGTACTTC.

The chain employs TRBV6-2 or TRBV6-3 and TRBJ2-3, with TRBD1 matching 8 bases. Germline lookup yields CDR1 MNHEY and CDR2 SVGEGT. Trimming at V came to 2 bases and at J to 0 bases, leaving 1 base not matched to a gene. This CDR3 has 15 residues. The CDR3 loop is CASSYGTGSTDTQYF. The CDR3 region has the DNA TGTGCCAGCAGTTACGGGACAGGTAGCACAGATACGCAGTATTTT.

The chain recombines TRBV14 with TRBJ2-4; D perhaps matches TRBD1 (6 bases). With 4 bases removed from V and 0 bases from J, the gap between germline ends came to 16 bases. CDR1 is SGHDN and CDR2 is FVKESK in the germline V gene. This CDR3 is 17 amino acids long. The CDR3 protein is CASSPTPGQLAKNIQYF. The DNA of the CDR3 is TGTGCCAGCAGCCCCACACCGGGACAACTAGCCAAAAACATTCAGTACTTC.

The sample holds a few counts of this clone. This chain uses TRBV21-1 with TRBJ2-2; TRBD1, the D gene given by the table, was not confirmed from the DNA. TRBV21-1 represents a pseudogene. The CDR3 contains 16 residues. The CDR3 protein is CASSKTDRDAAGELFF. CDR3 nucleotide sequence: TGTGCCAGCAGCAAAACAGACAGGGATGCGGCCGGGGAGCTGTTTTTT.

This clone was picked up a small number of times. For the CDR3, the DNA is TGTGCCAGCAGCCGCCTGGCCTCGAACACTGAAGCTTTCTTT. Encoded protein: CASSRLASNTEAFF. The V and J genes are TRBV7-3 and TRBJ1-1; unclear D gene. Germline lookup yields CDR1 SGHTA and CDR2 FQGTGA. V lost 5 bases and J lost 1, with 11 bases in between. The CDR3 sequence is 14 residues long.

This chain joins TRBV29-1 and TRBJ1-1, with D hard to call. Germline V gene lookup returns CDR1 SQVTM and CDR2 ANQGSEA. The CDR3 is made up of 11 amino acids. With 7 bases removed from V and 4 bases from J, the gap between germline ends came to 10 bases. The CDR3 DNA reads as TGCAGCGGGACGGAGGGCACTGAAGCTTTCTTT. This gives the protein CSGTEGTEAFF.

The rearrangement joins TRBV7-2 to TRBJ1-3; a weak D match, TRBD1 (5 bases). The CDR3 has 17 residues. Germline values: CDR1 SGHTA, CDR2 FQGNSA. V gave up 1 base and J gave up 0 bases, with 13 bases separating them. The DNA for the CDR3 is TGTGCCAGCAGCTTAGAATTAAAGGGACTCTCTGGAAACACCATATATTTT. It specifies CASSLELKGLSGNTIYF.

The V gene is TRBV24-1, the J gene TRBJ2-1; 10 bases map to TRBD2. In germline, CDR1 is KGHDR, CDR2 SFDVKD. The CDR3 is 17 residues long. After removal of 0 bases from V and 6 bases from J, the junction contained 7 bases not matched to a gene. CDR3: CATSDLQGSGGSNEQFF. CDR3 sequence (DNA): TGTGCCACCAGTGATTTGCAGGGTAGCGGGGGGTCCAATGAGCAGTTCTTC.